The present TCR beta chain was sequenced within a study of tumor-infiltrating lymphocytes in oesophageal squamous cell carcinoma. The CDR3 has 15 residues. V lost 4 bases to trimming and J lost 3 bases; unmatched junction nucleotides: 5. The germline V gene has CDR1 SGHTA and CDR2 FQGNSA. TCRdb re-analysed the PCR reads in MiXCR, keeping a single row per CDR3 protein. The sample has 15,000 to 20,000 distinct CDR3 sequences; about 40% are singletons. The chain links TRBV7-2 to TRBJ2-1; the match to TRBD2 covers 8 bases. Sample: blood. The TCR sequence derives from a female donor with esophageal squamous cell carcinoma. The CDR3 spells CASSSTGTSYNEQFF. For the CDR3, the DNA is TGTGCCAGCAGCTCCACCGGGACTAGCTACAATGAGCAGTTCTTC.